This TCR beta chain was found in a study of human T cells and chemical hapten exposure. As for the study in general: Readings were taken at 6 days from patch tests that had applied 0.01% DPC to the upper back.

Trimming removed 2 bases at V and 5 bases at J, with 15 bases between. Germline CDR1 is MGHRA and CDR2 is YSYEKL. The CDR3 runs to 15 residues. In this sample, this clonotype turned up many times. As yet, its antigen is unknown. The time point: patch test 3, about 24 weeks after DPC sensitization. Treatment indicated: therapeutic diphenylcyclopropenone sensitization with weekly scalp DPC. Study outcomes and limitations: Expanded TCR counts at PT1 went up together with patch test score, a positive correlation.

Each cDNA molecule in the library carried unique molecular identifiers. Via MiXCR, TCRdb re-called the RACE reads, giving one row per CDR3 protein. The table lists about 160,000 distinct CDR3 sequences, roughly 26% of them singletons. The TCR was taken from a young woman with alopecia areata. Some clones in this sample may be carry-over from other donors' samples. This specimen was whole blood, taken in connection with sensitization to the hapten diphenylcyclopropenone (DPC). The chain joins TRBV4-1 to TRBJ1-1; a weak D match, TRBD1 (5 bases). The CDR3 here is CASSQNPLGETEAFF. CDR3 sequence (DNA): TGCGCCAGCAGCCAAAATCCGTTAGGGGAGACTGAAGCTTTCTTT.